This T cell receptor beta chain originates from a study of Graves' ophthalmopathy and Graves' hyperthyroidism. Study-level results: Clonotypes were expanded in thyroid at above 0.001 frequency, and most also appeared in blood. Ophthalmopathy progression was predicted with approximately 64% sensitivity and approximately 79% specificity.

The CDR3 is made up of 15 amino acids. In germline, CDR1 is DFQATT, CDR2 SNEGSKA (reference sequence). The V segment lost 5 bases and the J segment 0 bases; nucleotides outside the gene matches: 7. Clinicians diagnosed using symptoms, serum thyroxine, TRAb, thyroid ultrasound and orbital computed tomography. The study amplified TCR beta CDR3 regions using RNA transcripts. HTBI primers were employed in first-round RT-PCR, then a second-round multiplex PCR followed. MiXCR was run by TCRdb on the multiplex PCR reads, yielding one entry per CDR3 protein. The sample consists of roughly 230,000 distinct CDR3 sequences, roughly 21% of them appearing once. This clonotype was seen many times. The antigen remains unidentified.

Source material: peripheral blood. The chain has TRBV20-1 and TRBJ1-3, with 7 bases aligning to TRBD1. The receptor was derived from a woman between 45 and 60 years old with Graves' ophthalmopathy. The DNA of the CDR3 is TGCAGTGCTGGGGACAGCTCGTACTCTGGAAACACCATATATTTT. Protein product: CSAGDSSYSGNTIYF.